The sequence of this T cell receptor beta chain was determined in a study of blood T cell repertoires in COVID-19. The germline CDR1 and CDR2 sequences are MRHNA and SNTAGT. With 6 bases clipped from V and 1 base from J, the junction kept 6 bases outside the gene matches. The CDR3 consists of 15 residues. The repertoire was sequenced with immunoSEQ multiplex PCR; TCRdb's copy has only in-frame clones and lacks some. The sample has a few hundred thousand clones, around 79% seen once. Sequenced input: peripheral blood. The chain uses TRBV6-4 and TRBJ1-2; 9 positions agree with TRBD1. The clonotype comes from a woman aged 80 or over with acute or convalescent COVID-19. The CDR3 nucleotides read TGTGCCAGCAGGACACCGGGACAGGGTAACTATGGCTACACCTTC. Residues: CASRTPGQGNYGYTF.